This T cell receptor beta chain was retrieved from a study of T cell responses to AZD1222 COVID-19 vaccine. Findings and caveats of the study: Recipients of AZD1222 seropositive at baseline numbered only 5 to 7. Mostly white British, mostly female donors; authors suggested clonal diversity may be underestimated.

Sequencing used immunoSEQ multiplex PCR; TCRdb keeps in-frame clones, though not all of them. The profile shows approximately 160,000 clones, about nine tenths of them singletons. Turning to this clone: The antigen remains undetermined. An end of the junction differs from the germline gene, which may be a read error.

The sequencing used peripheral blood, collected on day 0 of AZD1222 vaccination. The source is an adult in good health.

The CDR3 coding sequence is TGTGCCAGTACTCCCCTCGACAGGGGGCAGCCAAACTACGGCTACACCTTC. It is translated as CASTPLDRGQPNYGYTF. The chain employs TRBV19 and TRBJ1-2; 10 positions match TRBD1. Germline V CDR1 and CDR2: LNHDA, SQIVND (reference sequence). The CDR3 is 17 residues long.